These 19 T cell receptor beta chains were all obtained from the same sample, sequenced in a study of Ad26.COV2.S vaccination and SARS-CoV-2 variants. Clones were read by immunoSEQ multiplex PCR, and TCRdb kept only the in-frame ones, dropping some. The sample holds some 340,000 clones; around four fifths are singletons and the top ten take around 2%. This sample's treatment: roughly 18 received Ad26.COV2.S at low or high dose, single or two shots; roughly five received placebo; per-sample allocation not given. Samples were taken on day 63 after the first vaccine or placebo injection. Specimen: peripheral blood, collected in a trial of Ad26.COV2.S vaccine versus placebo. The receptors derive from a person between 18 and 60 years old who received the Ad26.COV2.S COVID-19 vaccine or a placebo.

The chain recombines TRBV28 with TRBJ2-5; D not certain. Germline V gene sequence: CDR1 MDHEN, CDR2 SYDVKM. There are 15 residues in the CDR3. Trimming shortened V by 8 bases and J by 1 base, and 17 bases separated the two germline ends. CDR3 sequence reads: CASYSTAGLQETQYF. The CDR3 DNA follows: TGTGCCAGCTACTCGACTGCCGGGCTCCAAGAGACCCAGTACTTC.

The chain uses TRBV20-1 and TRBJ2-5; TRBD1 aligns across 8 bases. Germline CDR1 is DFQATT and CDR2 is SNEGSKA (reference sequence). This CDR3 spans 14 amino acids. V shed 3 bases, J shed 0 bases, and the junction held 3 bases outside the gene matches. Here the CDR3 reads CSASGDRYQETQYF. The CDR3 nucleotides read TGCAGTGCTAGTGGGGACAGGTACCAAGAGACCCAGTACTTC.

In this sample, this clone turned up a few times. This sequence joins TRBV12-3 or TRBV12-4 and TRBJ1-1; weak D call: TRBD1 (5 bases). The CDR3 loop spans 12 amino acids. Trimming removed 3 bases at V and 11 bases at J, with 13 bases between. The CDR3 DNA reads TGTGCCAGCAGTTTTCCGGGCAGGGATGCTTTCTTT. This gives the protein CASSFPGRDAFF.

The rearrangement uses TRBV7-6 and TRBJ2-5; D may match TRBD1 or TRBD2 (5 bases each). Trimming removed 1 base from V and 4 bases from J, with 10 bases in between. Germline-derived CDR1 and CDR2 are SGHVS and FNYEAQ. The CDR3 is made up of 14 amino acids. DNA of the CDR3: TGTGCCAGCAGCTTAGGGGGACCGGTAGAGACCCAGTACTTC. Its translation is CASSLGGPVETQYF.

The chain employs TRBV6-5 and TRBJ1-5, with D possibly being TRBD1 (6 bases). The CDR3 runs to 14 residues. Germline lookup yields CDR1 MNHEY and CDR2 SVGAGI. V was clipped by 6 bases and J by 4 bases, with 13 bases between them. The DNA for the CDR3 is TGTGCCAGCAGAACTTGGGACAAAAATCAGCCCCAGCATTTT. It translates to CASRTWDKNQPQHF.

The V and J genes are TRBV2 and TRBJ1-1, with D unresolved. Trimming cost V 5 bases and J 0 bases, with 1 base left between them. This CDR3 has 11 amino acids. The germline V gene has CDR1 SNHLY and CDR2 FYNNEI. The CDR3 DNA follows: TGTGCCAGCAGTCTGAACACTGAAGCTTTCTTT. Translated: CASSLNTEAFF.

This chain links TRBV6-5 with TRBJ2-7, with 8 bases fitting TRBD1. The CDR3 has 14 residues. Trimming took 6 bases from V and 5 from J; bases not matched to a gene: 9. The germline gives CDR1 MNHEY, CDR2 SVGAGI. CDR3 nucleotide sequence: TGTGCCAGCAGCCGAGGACAGGGTACCCACGAGCAGTACTTC. Protein: CASSRGQGTHEQYF.

The rearrangement links TRBV10-3 to TRBJ2-6; 12 bases are shared with TRBD1. This CDR3 comprises 18 residues. Germline V gives CDR1 ENHRY, CDR2 SYGVKD. Trimming cost V 3 bases and J 2 bases; bases outside gene matches: 5. The CDR3 spells CAISELGTGGPGANVLTF. The CDR3 DNA sequence: TGTGCCATCAGTGAACTGGGGACAGGGGGCCCTGGGGCCAACGTCCTGACTTTC.

This sequence joins TRBV5-1 and TRBJ2-3; 7 positions match TRBD1. V gave up 3 bases and J gave up 6 bases; unmatched junction bases: 7. This CDR3 contains 14 residues. CDR1 and CDR2 (germline): SGHRS, YFSETQ. The chain's CDR3 is CASSYPGQTDTQYF. CDR3 coding DNA: TGCGCCAGCAGCTATCCGGGACAGACGGATACGCAGTATTTT.

J is TRBJ2-1 and V is TRBV9; D possibly matches TRBD1 or TRBD2 (5 bases each). This CDR3 contains 14 residues. The germline CDR1 and CDR2 sequences are SGDLS and YYNGEE. V dropped 0 bases and J dropped 6 bases, with 10 bases sitting between them. CDR3 sequence reads: CASSVGGAGNEQFF. CDR3 sequence (DNA): TGTGCCAGCAGCGTAGGAGGGGCCGGCAATGAGCAGTTCTTC.

The chain links TRBV9 to TRBJ1-2; the D gene is possibly TRBD1 (6 bases). Germline V CDR1 and CDR2: SGDLS, YYNGEE. V was clipped by 4 bases and J by 4 bases, with 17 bases between them. The CDR3 sequence is 15 residues long. The CDR3, as DNA: TGTGCCAGCAGCCCCCGCGCCGGGGGCCGCTATGGCTACACCTTC. It translates to CASSPRAGGRYGYTF.

This clone was recorded once. This rearrangement joins TRBV12-3 or TRBV12-4 to TRBJ2-1; D unclear. The CDR3 consists of 13 residues. V lost 3 bases and J lost 3, with 6 bases in between. This CDR3 reads CASSLTLYNEQFF. The DNA of the CDR3 is TGTGCCAGCAGTTTGACTCTCTACAATGAGCAGTTCTTC.

CDR3 in amino acids: CASSKVVVPGSHGYTF. In DNA, the CDR3 is TGCGCCAGCAGCAAGGTAGTGGTCCCAGGCTCCCATGGCTACACCTTC. This rearrangement joins TRBV5-1 to TRBJ1-2; no reliable D call. V was clipped by 4 bases and J by 6 bases, with 22 bases between them. This CDR3 is built from 16 residues. Germline V CDR1 and CDR2: SGHRS, YFSETQ.

The rearrangement uses TRBV7-2 and TRBJ2-7; no definite D call. The length of the CDR3 is 14 residues. V was cut by 1 base and J by 3 bases, with 10 bases left in between. CDR1 is SGHTA, CDR2 FQGNSA, per germline. The CDR3 loop is CASSLDPASYEQYF. In DNA, the CDR3 is TGTGCCAGCAGCTTAGACCCAGCGAGCTACGAGCAGTACTTC.

This clone has just a few counts. V usage is TRBV3-1 (or the pseudogene TRBV3-2) and J usage is TRBJ1-2; 10 bases fit TRBD1. In germline, CDR1 is LGHDT, CDR2 YNNKEL (reference sequence). The CDR3 covers 16 residues. V lost 3 bases to trimming and J lost 8 bases; unmatched junction nucleotides: 12. CDR3 sequence: CASSQPGQGLRGGYTF. CDR3 sequence (DNA): TGTGCCAGCAGCCAGCCGGGACAGGGGCTTCGGGGGGGCTACACCTTC.

J is TRBJ2-1 and V is TRBV2, with 7 nucleotides matching TRBD1. Germline lookup yields CDR1 SNHLY and CDR2 FYNNEI. The junction had 5 bases not matched to a gene; V was cut back by 7 bases and J by 2 bases. This CDR3 contains 14 residues. The CDR3: CASNGQGAYNEQFF. The DNA of the CDR3 is TGTGCCAGCAACGGGCAGGGGGCCTACAATGAGCAGTTCTTC.

The chain carries TRBV5-1 and TRBJ1-3; no clear D. Germline values: CDR1 SGHRS, CDR2 YFSETQ. Deletions cut 4 bases from V and 2 bases from J, with 7 bases between. The CDR3 runs to 13 residues. The CDR3 DNA reads TGCGCCAGCAGCCCGGGGACTGGAAACACCATATATTTT. Residues: CASSPGTGNTIYF. The whole variable domain, remainder taken from reference TRBV5-1 and TRBJ1-3, is KAGVTQTPRYLIKTRGQQVTLSCSPISGHRSVSWYQQTPGQGLQFLFEYFSETQRNKGNFPGRFSGRQFSNSRSEMNVSTLELGDSALYLCASSPGTGNTIYFGEGSWLTVV.

The chain uses TRBV25-1 and TRBJ1-2; a possible D gene is TRBD1 (5 bases). Trimming took off 3 bases at V and 1 base at J, with 12 bases between the two ends. Germline CDR1 is MGHDK and CDR2 is SYGVNS. The CDR3 length is 15 residues. The CDR3 here is CASSENKGLNYGYTF. The CDR3, as DNA: TGTGCCAGCAGTGAGAATAAGGGGCTTAACTATGGCTACACCTTC.

This chain joins TRBV11-3 and TRBJ2-5; TRBD2 matches 13 bases. The CDR3 runs 16 residues. J lost 3 bases, V lost 6 bases, and 7 bases had no gene match. Germline CDR1 reads SGHNT; CDR2 reads YENEEA. The CDR3 spells CASRAGTSGAEETQYF. DNA of the CDR3: TGTGCCAGCAGAGCCGGGACTAGCGGGGCCGAAGAGACCCAGTACTTC.